The text below deals with one T cell receptor (beta chain). What it binds is not known. The sample belongs to a study of cytotoxic CD8 clonotypes in ibrutinib-treated CLL. About the study: Response sampling came at median approximately twelve months of treatment, ranging about 6 to 36 months. Findings of the study overall: Clonality grew at ibrutinib response; at progression, it decreased back toward baseline.

Generated by immunoSEQ multiplex PCR, the TCRdb table keeps only in-frame clones and is missing some. The data hold 65,000 to 85,000 clones, with less than 90% observed a single time. The V end lost 4 bases, the J end lost 2 bases, and 8 bases lay between the germline ends. The CDR3 runs 13 residues. From germline, CDR1 is SGHTA and CDR2 FQGNSA. The TCR originated in a human donor with chronic lymphocytic leukemia. The sample was PBMCs, taken after 24 months of ibrutinib treatment. The genes are TRBV7-2 and TRBJ1-1; D remains ambiguous. CDR3 nucleotide sequence: TGTGCCAGCAGCTCCCGACCTAACACTGAAGCTTTCTTT. It translates to CASSSRPNTEAFF.